This T cell receptor (beta chain) was sequenced during a study of chronic HIV infection and antiretroviral therapy. Germline CDR1 DFQATT, CDR2 SNEGSKA (reference sequence). This CDR3 has 15 amino acids. Unmatched junction bases numbered 9, after V lost 3 bases and J lost 4 bases. TCRdb passed the 5' RACE reads through MiXCR, listing each CDR3 protein once. In the table there are roughly 39,000 distinct CDR3 sequences, approximately 7.4% of which are singletons. This clonotype was observed a handful of times. Sequencing used peripheral blood. The receptor's source is an adult who had HIV and had not received antiretroviral therapy, or was an uninfected healthy control (not recorded which). The chain couples TRBV20-1 to TRBJ1-2; 9 nucleotides agree with TRBD1. The CDR3 nucleotides are TGCAGTGCTAGGCTTGGGTCGGGACAGGGCTATGGCTACACCTTC. As protein: CSARLGSGQGYGYTF.